Listed here is a single T cell receptor beta chain. The antigen remains undetermined. Healthy donors of bone marrow made up the group. The data were taken from a study of cytomegalovirus exposure and HLA in healthy donors. Across the study: Some 85 million unique TCRs, all from HLA-typed donors, were included in an early release of the data.

The CDR3 totals 15 residues. The J segment lost 0 bases and the V segment lost 1 base, leaving 2 bases of the junction unmatched. Per germline, CDR1 SGHRS and CDR2 YFSETQ. Broader study findings: In an earlier analysis, about 87% or about 30%: the productive usage of most TCR beta V segments.

Vbeta (60) and Jbeta (13) primers were used in the PCR. Source study methods: Approximately 11 million of tens of millions of unique TCR beta chains were shared, per a later count. The repertoire was sequenced with immunoSEQ multiplex PCR; TCRdb's copy has only in-frame clones and lacks some. That table gives V, J and clone size, and the DNA gave D and trimming. The sample has 120,000 or so clones; 65% to 75% are singletons. Input material: PBMCs. The sequence derives from a man aged 35 to 55 in good health and CMV-seropositive. V gene TRBV5-1 combines with J gene TRBJ2-3; 7 bases agree with TRBD2. The CDR3 DNA is TGCGCCAGCAGCTTGAGAGCGGGAAGCACAGATACGCAGTATTTT. Translation: CASSLRAGSTDTQYF.